These 8 T cell receptor beta chains were all obtained from the same sample, sequenced in a study of T cells in Graves' hyperthyroidism and ophthalmopathy (dated by TCRdb to between 2018 and 2020). Libraries were made using multiplex PCR. Sequencing relied on an Illumina HiSeq 2000. TCR beta CDR3 regions were amplified from RNA transcripts. The first round of RT-PCR for the TCR CDR3 was performed with the HTBI primer set and the Qiagen OneStep RT-PCR kit. TCRdb itself trimmed the public reads at Q25 with fastp, ran MiXCR and retained productive beta chains. One record per CDR3 amino acid sequence lists the most common genes and DNA. This sample comprises hundreds of thousands of distinct CDR3 sequences, roughly a sixth of them detected only once. The ten largest clones take up 16% of the sample. Sequenced material: blood. These receptors were obtained from a woman aged 45-65 years with Graves' hyperthyroidism that later progressed to Graves' ophthalmopathy.

This clonotype has more than one count but fewer than ten. J is TRBJ1-1 and V is TRBV19; D call uncertain. In germline, CDR1 is LNHDA, CDR2 SQIVND (reference sequence). The CDR3 has 17 residues. Trimming removed 4 bases at V and 4 bases at J, with 22 bases between. CDR3 sequence: CASSRAVSMGGSTEAFF. CDR3 in DNA: TGTGCCAGTAGTAGAGCAGTCTCCATGGGTGGTAGCACTGAAGCTTTCTTT.

This sequence joins TRBV18 and TRBJ1-1; 7 bases line up with TRBD1. This CDR3 is 13 amino acids long. From germline, CDR1 is KGHSH and CDR2 LQKENI. V shed 5 bases, J shed 6 bases, and the junction held 6 bases outside the gene matches. CDR3 coding DNA: TGTGCCAGCTCAGGGACAGTCATACCTGAAGCTTTCTTT. Translating gives CASSGTVIPEAFF.

This clonotype came up many times. The rearrangement joins TRBV3-1 to TRBJ1-6; 8 nucleotides line up with TRBD1. V gave up 10 bases and J gave up 3 bases; unmatched junction bases: 2. The CDR3 is 13 residues long. CDR1 and CDR2 (germline): LGHDT, YNNKEL (reference sequence). The CDR3 loop is CATGQGYNSPLHF. In DNA, the CDR3 is TGTGCCACCGGACAGGGCTATAATTCACCCCTCCACTTT. The whole variable domain, filled in from reference TRBV3-1 and TRBJ1-6, reads DTAVSQTPKYLVTQMGNDKSIKCEQNLGHDTMYWYKQDSKKFLKIMFSYNNKELIINETVPNRFSPKSPDKAHLNLHINSLELGDSAVYFCATGQGYNSPLHFGNGTRLTVT.

This clonotype came up many times. The J gene is TRBJ2-7, the V gene TRBV5-1, with 8 bases that match TRBD2. Per germline, CDR1 SGHRS and CDR2 YFSETQ. The V segment lost 4 bases and the J segment 5 bases; nucleotides outside the gene matches: 14. The CDR3 has 16 residues. The chain's CDR3 is CASSLIAGSFGDEQYF. CDR3 DNA sequence: TGCGCCAGCAGCCTCATAGCGGGGAGTTTCGGGGACGAGCAGTACTTC.

The table lists this clonotype with a count of one. No conserved phenylalanine or tryptophan ends this CDR3, so it is likely a read error. The V call is TRBV9, the J call TRBJ2-2; D is ambiguous. V lost 2 bases and J lost 0, with 8 bases in between. CDR1 is SGDLS, CDR2 YYNGEE, per germline. CDR3 length: 15 amino acids. The CDR3 sequence is CASSVGGTNTGELFL. The DNA of the CDR3 is TGTGCCAGCAGCGTCGGCGGAACGAACACCGGGGAGCTGTTTCTT.

This clonotype was counted a few times. The chain combines TRBV12-5 with TRBJ2-1; possibly TRBD1 for D (6 bases). V dropped 0 bases and J dropped 7 bases, with 19 bases sitting between them. This CDR3 contains 17 residues. From germline, CDR1 is LGHNT and CDR2 FRNRAP. In DNA form, the CDR3 reads TGTGCTAGTGGTTTGGTACGAGGACAGACCGCTGGGAATGAGCAGTTCTTC. This gives the protein CASGLVRGQTAGNEQFF.

Many counts were recorded for this clonotype. The chain has TRBV19 and TRBJ2-1, with 12 bases that match TRBD1. Per the germline V gene, CDR1 is LNHDA and CDR2 is SQIVND (reference sequence). The CDR3 runs to 16 residues. V shed 5 bases, J shed 4 bases, and the junction held 6 bases outside the gene matches. The CDR3 reads CASSPGQGAGYNEQFF. The CDR3 DNA is TGTGCCAGTAGTCCGGGACAGGGGGCGGGGTACAATGAGCAGTTCTTC.

This chain links TRBV7-9 with TRBJ1-4, with D maybe TRBD1 (5 bases). The CDR3 runs to 14 residues. V lost 8 bases, J lost 8 bases, and 18 bases lay in between. Germline-derived CDR1 and CDR2 are SEHNR and FQNEAQ (reference sequence). The CDR3: CASGSGTSDEKLFF. The CDR3, as DNA: TGTGCCAGCGGCTCCGGGACCTCGGACGAAAAACTGTTTTTT.